This T cell receptor (beta chain) emerged from a study of blood T cells in healthy people across ages (dated by TCRdb to between 2014 and 2016). General notes on the study: In model experiments, template switching captured about one uniquely barcoded TCR beta cDNA molecule for every two T cells. Using the same blood draw, the study looked at two additional independent replicas of 1 million unique cDNA reads for two donors, one aged 18 to 29 and the other aged 80 or older. Four age groups were formed from the donors: young (average 16 years), middle-aged (approximately 41), aged (more than 55) and long-lived (more than 75). The study measured age-related changes in TCR beta repertoire diversity using deep sequencing normalized with unique cDNA molecular identifiers. To avoid experimental bias, donors of different ages were spread randomly across the sequencing lanes. The research as a whole found: Observed TCR beta diversity correlated strongly with the percentage of naive T cells measured by flow cytometry. Since profiling was done on bulk unsorted PBMCs, naive and antigen-experienced compartments could not be conclusively compared. As age increased, observed TCR beta diversity per million T cells dropped in a roughly linear way, and a significant reduction was already evident by age 40. Estimates of total diversity from one million sequenced T cells were regarded as lower bounds and underestimates. Because the CMV infection status of the donors was unknown, age-related changes in expanded clonotypes may potentially have been confounded. Compared with the aged group, more naive CD4+ T cells, fewer expanded clones and increased TCR diversity were shown by the long-lived group, suggesting age selection.

The CDR3, from cysteine to phenylalanine, totals 13 residues. The CDR3 DNA has 39 bases and is translated from base 1. The junction carries 10 bases between V and J, which are trimmed by 7 bases and 3 bases respectively. Looking up the germline V gene (reference sequence) yields CDR1 MNHNY and CDR2 SVGAGI. The donors were roughly 40 Caucasian individuals from Russia, aged roughly 6 to 100 years, who were systemically healthy. Around 9.7 milliliters of peripheral blood were collected from each donor into EDTA-treated Vacutainer tubes. Ficoll-Paque density-gradient centrifugation was used to isolate PBMCs, with at least 6 million obtained per sample. Total RNA, at least 5 micrograms per sample, was extracted from PBMCs with Trizol reagent. For every donor, flow cytometry on a PBMC aliquot measured the percentage of naive CD45RAhigh/CD27high T cells. This clonotype occurred a few times. It has no known antigen specificity. Per-nucleotide qualities are absent, and no much larger clonotype sits a single base away.

The library was obtained by 5' RACE. A second PCR of roughly 6 to 12 cycles was run with a J-beta primer mix and a sample-barcoded 5' primer. Each TCR beta cDNA molecule received a unique molecular identifier from a template-switch 5' adaptor carrying 12 random nucleotides. Each sample yielded at least 3 million CDR3-containing paired-end reads. The Mint cDNA synthesis kit, primed by a TRBC-specific oligonucleotide, was used to synthesize first-strand cDNA from all RNA. Following uracil-DNA glycosylase treatment, all cDNA underwent a first 18-cycle PCR with the universal primers M1SS and BC2_uni_R. The original pipeline was this. For normalization, 1 million high-quality reads, each with a distinct molecular identifier, were randomly selected from each sample. Instead of being binned into consensus sequences, reads that shared molecular identifiers were thrown out. MiTCR, set to a Q25 quality threshold and the strictest error-elimination algorithm, was used for CDR3 identification, clonotype clustering and error correction. A nonparametric unseen species model with Euler transformation was used to estimate lower-bound total TCR beta diversity. TCRdb trimmed the raw reads at Q25, called clones with MiXCR and kept productive beta chains. Every entry covers one CDR3 protein and lists the most common genes and DNA from its rows. These V and J calls originate from TCRdb's pipeline instead of the authors' own analysis. This sample is represented by 1.8 million or so distinct CDR3 sequences; 30% to 40% of them were singletons. The top ten constitute approximately 22% of the sample.

This chain is built from TRBV6-6 and TRBJ2-1; the D segment cannot be called with confidence. Sequences were obtained from blood. This TCR was recovered from a human donor in good health. The CDR3 here reads CASKERGYNEQFF. The bases read TGTGCCAGCAAGGAGAGAGGCTACAATGAGCAGTTCTTC.